The clone carrying this TCR beta chain was seen just once. Germline V gene sequence: CDR1 SNHLY, CDR2 FYNNEI. V lost 7 bases, J lost 1 base, and 13 bases lay in between. This CDR3 comprises 14 residues. The sample belongs to a study of T cell changes during pregnancy in multiple sclerosis. Some clones are missing from TCRdb's copy, which holds only in-frame ones; the method was immunoSEQ multiplex PCR. The repertoire holds 60,000 or so clones, with about 87% as singletons. The chain couples TRBV2 to TRBJ2-5; either TRBD1 or TRBD2 may supply D (6 bases each). The sequencing input was peripheral blood from another person, used as feeder cells. The clonotype originates from a human donor whose cells served as feeder cells for cultures in a pregnancy study. CDR3: CASNGGAGQETQYF. CDR3 bases: TGTGCCAGCAACGGGGGCGCGGGCCAAGAGACCCAGTACTTC.